This T cell receptor (beta chain) was sequenced for a study of radiotherapy plus CTLA-4 blockade in lung cancer (dated by TCRdb to the late 2010s). In terms of the full investigation: Objective responses occurred in 18% of enrolled patients, and about 33% achieved disease control.

The study tested focal radiation therapy combined with CTLA-4 blockade (ipilimumab) in patients with chemo-refractory metastatic non-small-cell lung cancer. The library was obtained by the immunoSEQ multiplex PCR assay. TCRdb obtained this table from immuneACCESS and retained in-frame rearrangements with V and J assigned. These tables miss some clones; where compared with another copy, unresolved V genes account for less than half of the shortfall, and the remainder is unexplained. Across this sample there are tens of thousands of clones, with approximately 70% seen only once. 3% to 5% of the sample is taken by the ten largest. The CDR3 runs 12 amino acids, cysteine and phenylalanine included. The only DNA kept is the CDR3, 36 bases in frame from the first base. The V end loses 1 base and the J end loses 10 bases, and a stretch of 10 bases separates them. Sequences LGHNT (CDR1) and FRNRAP (CDR2) are obtained from the germline V gene.

Broad study findings and their caveats: The strongest predictors of response were reported to be early dynamic shifts in blood T cell clones along with a rise in serum interferon-beta following radiation. TCR clones derived from tumors expanded in peripheral blood after treatment with radiotherapy and ipilimumab.

With regard to this clone: The antigen it recognizes is unknown. No clone much larger than this one lies a single base away; base qualities are absent.

The chain joins TRBV12-5 to TRBJ1-2; no D gene can be assigned with confidence. This specimen consisted of peripheral blood, obtained from a patient treated with radiotherapy plus ipilimumab. The source is a human donor with non-small cell lung cancer who had stable disease on radiotherapy plus ipilimumab. For the CDR3, the sequence is CASGLDSLPYTF. The sequenced DNA: TGTGCTAGTGGTTTGGACAGTCTCCCCTACACCTTC.